The present entry profiles one T cell receptor beta chain with its context. Its target is not known. V gave up 1 base and J gave up 4 bases; unmatched junction bases: 7. The CDR3 length is 17 residues. The germline V gene encodes CDR1 LGHNA and CDR2 YNFKEQ. The sample comes from a study of cytomegalovirus exposure and HLA in healthy donors. Study results and limitations: Earlier findings revealed that most TCR beta V segments proved productive either about 87% or about 30% of the time.

Researchers ran the PCR with 60 Vbeta and 13 Jbeta primers. The assay was immunoSEQ multiplex PCR, and TCRdb's table has in-frame clones only and misses some. The table shows 200,000 or so clones, with almost 85% occurring only once. This chain connects TRBV4-2 to TRBJ2-1, with 10 bases aligning to TRBD2. The sequencing input was PBMCs. The origin of this receptor is a boy younger than 18 in good health and CMV-seronegative. The CDR3: CASSQVVSGRTYNEQFF. The DNA for the CDR3 is TGTGCCAGCAGCCAAGTAGTTAGCGGGAGGACATACAATGAGCAGTTCTTC.